Each of the 18 T cell receptor beta chains below was sequenced from the same sample in a study of shared clonotypes between healthy human individuals. The method was immunoSEQ multiplex PCR; TCRdb's version includes in-frame clones alone and lacks a portion of them. The table shows some 1.5 million clones, with over 95% occurring only once. The material sequenced was naive CD4+ T cells sorted from blood. Subset in this sample: CD45RA+ positively selected. The source is a man aged 25-45 years in good health.

The chain has TRBV16 and TRBJ1-5; unclear D gene. Trimming took 5 bases from V and 0 from J, leaving 8 bases between them. The CDR3 consists of 14 residues. CDR1 and CDR2 (germline): KGHSY, FQNENV. This chain's CDR3 is CASSDKNSNQPQHF. CDR3 DNA: TGTGCCAGCAGCGACAAAAATAGCAATCAGCCCCAGCATTTT.

The J gene is TRBJ2-5, the V gene TRBV7-2; TRBD1 agrees at 9 bases. Germline CDR1 is SGHTA and CDR2 is FQGNSA. The junction had 9 bases not matched to a gene; V was cut back by 6 bases and J by 4 bases. The CDR3 contains 15 residues. This CDR3 is CASRDRGGQAETQYF. The CDR3 nucleotides are TGTGCCAGCAGGGACAGGGGCGGTCAGGCAGAGACCCAGTACTTC.

The J gene is TRBJ2-7, the V gene TRBV6-6; D ambiguous. V was pared by 6 bases and J by 3 bases, with 12 bases between. The CDR3 is made up of 13 amino acids. Germline assignment: CDR1 MNHNY and CDR2 SVGAGI (reference sequence). CDR3 nucleotide sequence: TGTGCCAGCAGCAAGGACCCCTACTACGAGCAGTACTTC. Its protein is CASSKDPYYEQYF.

This rearrangement joins TRBV28 to TRBJ1-1; TRBD1 is a possible D gene (5 bases). Looked up from germline, CDR1 is MDHEN and CDR2 is SYDVKM. The CDR3 loop spans 16 amino acids. V was clipped by 4 bases and J by 5 bases, with 20 bases between them. This CDR3 is CASSSPGPGGRTEAFF. DNA for the CDR3: TGTGCCAGCAGTTCCCCGGGTCCGGGGGGTCGGACTGAAGCTTTCTTT.

This chain uses TRBV9 with TRBJ1-2; TRBD1 aligns across 8 bases. Germline lookup yields CDR1 SGDLS and CDR2 YYNGEE. Trimming removed 4 bases from V and 8 bases from J; junction bases left unmatched: 4. The CDR3 spans 12 residues. The CDR3 spells CASSNRGEGYTF. DNA of the CDR3: TGTGCCAGCAGCAACAGGGGGGAGGGCTACACCTTC.

This clone showed up just once. The chain carries TRBV10-3 and TRBJ1-2; TRBD1 matches 10 bases. The CDR3 consists of 14 residues. J lost 6 bases, V lost 6 bases, and 7 bases had no gene match. The germline gives CDR1 ENHRY, CDR2 SYGVKD. The CDR3 region has the DNA TGTGCCATCAGAAGAAGGGACAGGGGTGATGGCTACACCTTC. It specifies CAIRRRDRGDGYTF.

CDR3 sequence: CASSSQWERNTGELFF. The CDR3 DNA follows: TGTGCCAGCTCGTCCCAGTGGGAGCGAAACACCGGGGAGCTGTTTTTT. The chain uses TRBV5-5 and TRBJ2-2; maybe TRBD2 (5 bases). The length of the CDR3 is 16 residues. Germline V gene lookup returns CDR1 SGHKS and CDR2 YYEKEE (reference sequence). V gave up 7 bases and J gave up 2 bases, with 18 bases separating them.

This chain joins TRBV5-5 and TRBJ1-4; 8 nucleotides agree with TRBD1. Germline V gives CDR1 SGHKS, CDR2 YYEKEE (reference sequence). The CDR3 contains 15 residues. The J segment lost 5 bases and the V segment lost 5 bases, leaving 8 bases of the junction unmatched. CDR3 DNA: TGTGCCAGCAGTCGCGGACAGGGCCTAAATGAAAAACTGTTTTTT. It yields the protein CASSRGQGLNEKLFF.

The V and J genes are TRBV6-6 and TRBJ2-3, with a possible D match to TRBD2 (6 bases). The CDR3 is 13 amino acids. Germline values: CDR1 MNHNY, CDR2 SVGAGI (reference sequence). With 6 bases removed from V and 6 bases from J, the gap between germline ends came to 13 bases. The CDR3 reads CASSQTSRDTQYF. DNA for the CDR3: TGTGCCAGCAGCCAGACTAGTAGGGATACGCAGTATTTT.

For this clone: One junction end disagrees with the germline gene, perhaps due to a read error. The V and J genes are TRBV7-3 and TRBJ1-1, with D perhaps matching TRBD1 (5 bases). Germline V gives CDR1 SGHTA, CDR2 FQGTGA. This CDR3 is 14 amino acids long. CDR3 in DNA: TGTGCCAGCACCTTAAGCAGGGTGAACACTGAAGCTTTCTTT. As protein: CASTLSRVNTEAFF.

The chain recombines TRBV11-2 with TRBJ2-5, with D perhaps assigned TRBD1 or TRBD2 (5 bases each). Deletions cut 7 bases from V and 2 bases from J, with 29 bases between. This CDR3 contains 19 residues. Germline V gene lookup returns CDR1 SGHAT and CDR2 FQNNGV. CDR3 nucleotide sequence: TGTGCCAGCAAGAGAGGGGCCGGCGGACATACGGGTATTCAAGAGACCCAGTACTTC. It translates to CASKRGAGGHTGIQETQYF.

The chain uses TRBV13 and TRBJ1-1; D is perhaps TRBD1 (5 bases). The CDR3 covers 16 residues. CDR1 PRHDT and CDR2 FYEKMQ come from the germline V gene (reference sequence). V was trimmed by 5 bases and J by 1 base, leaving 17 bases between them. The CDR3 sequence: CASSRFFGGRNTEAFF. CDR3 coding DNA: TGTGCCAGCAGCCGCTTTTTCGGGGGGAGGAACACTGAAGCTTTCTTT.

J is TRBJ2-1 and V is TRBV27, with 7 positions matching TRBD1. V lost 6 bases to trimming and J lost 7 bases; unmatched junction nucleotides: 12. The length of the CDR3 is 15 residues. In germline, CDR1 is MNHEY, CDR2 SMNVEV (reference sequence). The CDR3 loop reads CASRQRQGEGNEQFF. The CDR3 nucleotides read TGTGCCAGCAGACAAAGACAGGGTGAGGGGAATGAGCAGTTCTTC.

The rearrangement uses TRBV7-2 and TRBJ2-7, with 12 bases fitting TRBD2. Per the germline V gene, CDR1 is SGHTA and CDR2 is FQGNSA. J gave up 4 bases and V 0 bases, and 4 bases lay outside the gene matches. The CDR3 totals 16 residues. This CDR3 is CASSLARLAGVYEQYF. The CDR3 DNA reads TGTGCCAGCAGCTTAGCCAGACTAGCGGGAGTATACGAGCAGTACTTC.

The gene calls are TRBV7-2 and TRBJ2-7; D call uncertain. V was pared by 1 base and J by 6 bases, with 7 bases between. CDR1 SGHTA and CDR2 FQGNSA come from the germline V gene. The CDR3 consists of 12 residues. This CDR3 is CASSLGLGEQYF. CDR3 nucleotides: TGTGCCAGCAGCTTAGGGTTGGGCGAGCAGTACTTC. Drawing the rest from reference TRBV7-2 and TRBJ2-7, the complete variable domain is GAGVSQSPSNKVTEKGKDVELRCDPISGHTALYWYRQSLGQGLEFLIYFQGNSAPDKSGLPSDRFSAERTGGSVSTLTIQRTQQEDSAVYLCASSLGLGEQYFGPGTRLTVT.

The chain joins TRBV6-6 to TRBJ1-4, with D possibly matching TRBD1 (5 bases). Trimming shortened V by 6 bases and J by 7 bases, and 9 bases separated the two germline ends. Per the germline V gene, CDR1 is MNHNY and CDR2 is SVGAGI (reference sequence). The CDR3 is 12 residues long. This CDR3 reads CASSPRVEKLFF. CDR3 coding DNA: TGTGCCAGCAGCCCCAGGGTTGAAAAACTGTTTTTT.

This chain links TRBV7-9 with TRBJ1-1, with 7 bases matching TRBD1. This CDR3 is built from 13 residues. From germline, CDR1 is SEHNR and CDR2 FQNEAQ (reference sequence). The J segment lost 3 bases and the V segment lost 4 bases, leaving 2 bases of the junction unmatched. The CDR3, as DNA: TGTGCCAGCAGCTCGGGACAGTACACTGAAGCTTTCTTT. This codes for CASSSGQYTEAFF.

The chain links TRBV7-2 to TRBJ2-7, with 8 bases aligning to TRBD2. Losses at the gene ends were 2 bases for V and 3 bases for J; bases not matched to a gene: 3. CDR1 and CDR2 from the germline V gene are SGHTA and FQGNSA. The CDR3 is 14 amino acids. This CDR3 reads CASSLLAGYYEQYF. Here the CDR3 DNA reads TGTGCCAGCAGCTTACTAGCGGGCTACTACGAGCAGTACTTC.